The 29 T cell receptor beta chains below come from one sample, sequenced in a study of OX40 agonist ivuxolimab in advanced cancers. The data were produced by immunoSEQ multiplex PCR, yet TCRdb's version contains in-frame clones alone and is incomplete. The profile shows under 85,000 clones, about 88% of them singletons. Source: CD4+ or CD8+ T cells sorted from blood, taken in a trial of the OX40 agonist ivuxolimab. Receptor source: an adult with an advanced solid tumor such as melanoma, head and neck, liver or kidney cancer.

V usage is TRBV5-4 and J usage is TRBJ1-1; D gene unclear. Trimming cost V 1 base and J 6 bases, with 7 bases left between them. The CDR3 runs to 12 residues. Per germline, CDR1 SGHNT and CDR2 YYREEE (reference sequence). The CDR3 DNA reads TGTGCCAGCAGCTTGTCCACCCCTGAAGCTTTCTTT. Amino acid sequence: CASSLSTPEAFF.

The V gene is TRBV5-1, the J gene TRBJ2-3; TRBD2 matches 10 bases. The CDR3 spans 17 residues. Per the germline V gene, CDR1 is SGHRS and CDR2 is YFSETQ. After removal of 0 bases from V and 5 bases from J, the junction contained 9 bases not matched to a gene. The CDR3 coding sequence is TGCGCCAGCAGCTTGGCCGCTAGCGGGAGCCCTGGAGATACGCAGTATTTT. This encodes CASSLAASGSPGDTQYF.

The rearrangement links TRBV19 to TRBJ1-1; the D gene is possibly TRBD1 (5 bases). Trimming removed 5 bases at V and 4 bases at J, with 8 bases between. CDR3 length equals 12 residues. CDR1 LNHDA and CDR2 SQIVND come from the germline V gene (reference sequence). The CDR3 DNA reads TGTGCCAGTAGTGTGGGGGGCACTGAAGCTTTCTTT. Translated: CASSVGGTEAFF.

The rearrangement uses TRBV7-2 and TRBJ2-7; unclear D gene. Germline-derived CDR1 and CDR2 are SGHTA and FQGNSA. CDR3 length equals 14 residues. V lost 2 bases to trimming and J lost 2 bases, with 10 bases between them. Here the CDR3 reads CASSLIWSAYEQYF. CDR3 DNA: TGTGCCAGCAGCTTAATATGGAGTGCCTACGAGCAGTACTTC.

The genes are TRBV5-5 and TRBJ2-3, with D unclear. Germline values: CDR1 SGHKS, CDR2 YYEKEE (reference sequence). V was trimmed by 4 bases and J by 5 bases, leaving 8 bases between them. The CDR3 consists of 12 residues. The CDR3 DNA reads TGTGCCAGCAGCCACGAAGGAGATACGCAGTATTTT. This gives the protein CASSHEGDTQYF.

The chain recombines TRBV9 with TRBJ2-2, with no clear D. Germline values: CDR1 SGDLS, CDR2 YYNGEE. CDR3 length equals 14 residues. Trimming stripped 4 bases from V and 8 bases from J, with 15 bases between. In DNA form, the CDR3 reads TGTGCCAGCAGCCCCCGGTTTAGTGGTGGGGAGCTGTTTTTT. Encoded protein: CASSPRFSGGELFF.

This clone was detected only a few times. The rearrangement joins TRBV6-5 to TRBJ1-5; D remains ambiguous. Germline CDR1 reads MNHEY; CDR2 reads SVGAGI. V lost 5 bases to trimming and J lost 0 bases, with 11 bases between them. The CDR3 totals 15 residues. The CDR3 DNA reads as TGTGCCAGCAGTCAACGGGTCGATAGCAATCAGCCCCAGCATTTT. Translating it yields CASSQRVDSNQPQHF.

The CDR3 region is CASSQEGAPNEKLFF. In DNA form, the CDR3 reads TGTGCCAGCAGCCAAGAGGGAGCCCCGAATGAAAAACTGTTTTTT. The J gene is TRBJ1-4, the V gene TRBV4-2; D unresolved. Germline loops: CDR1 LGHNA, CDR2 YNFKEQ. CDR3 length: 15 residues. V lost 0 bases and J 5 bases, leaving 10 bases between the germline ends.

The rearrangement joins TRBV7-9 to TRBJ1-2; 10 positions match TRBD1. With V trimmed by 6 bases and J by 2 bases, 12 bases remained unmatched. CDR3 length: 17 amino acids. Looked up from germline, CDR1 is SEHNR and CDR2 is FQNEAQ (reference sequence). The CDR3 nucleotides are TGTGCCAGCAGACAAAACCTAGGGACAGGGGAGAACTATGGCTACACCTTC. This codes for CASRQNLGTGENYGYTF.

The chain joins TRBV7-3 to TRBJ2-1, with D perhaps being TRBD1 or TRBD2 (5 bases each). Deletions cut 0 bases from V and 1 base from J, with 10 bases between. This CDR3 contains 16 residues. From germline, CDR1 is SGHTA and CDR2 FQGTGA. The CDR3 region has the DNA TGTGCCAGCAGCTTAACGGGGGATATGTCCTACAATGAGCAGTTCTTC. Translating gives CASSLTGDMSYNEQFF.

J is TRBJ1-5 and V is TRBV30; TRBD1 aligns across 11 bases. The CDR3 sequence is 16 residues long. The germline CDR1 and CDR2 sequences are GTSNPN and SVGIG (reference sequence). V lost 7 bases, J lost 6 bases, and 14 bases stayed unmatched. The CDR3 DNA sequence: TGTGCCTTACGAATTCCGGGACAGGGGGTTGGTCAGCCCCAGCATTTT. This sequence encodes CALRIPGQGVGQPQHF.

V and J are TRBV2 and TRBJ2-1; D not resolved. Germline assignment: CDR1 SNHLY and CDR2 FYNNEI. There are 13 residues in the CDR3. Trimming removed 7 bases at V and 0 bases at J, with 7 bases between. The CDR3 loop reads CASKGLSYNEQFF. For the CDR3, the DNA is TGTGCCAGCAAAGGGCTCTCCTACAATGAGCAGTTCTTC.

The rearrangement links TRBV5-4 to TRBJ2-1; D is undetermined. Trimming removed 4 bases from V and 8 bases from J, with 22 bases in between. The CDR3 is 16 residues long. Germline values: CDR1 SGHNT, CDR2 YYREEE (reference sequence). The CDR3 region has the DNA TGTGCCAGCAGCGGCTTCAAGGGCATCTCACGGCATGAGCAGTTCTTC. This translates into CASSGFKGISRHEQFF.

The CDR3 DNA is TGTGCCAGTAGCCCCACAGGGAGAACTGAAGCTTTCTTT. This sequence encodes CASSPTGRTEAFF. The chain has TRBV19 and TRBJ1-1; a weak D match, TRBD1 (6 bases). The germline V and J ends were trimmed by 6 bases and 5 bases, with 13 bases remaining between them. This CDR3 is 13 amino acids long. Germline loops: CDR1 LNHDA, CDR2 SQIVND (reference sequence).

The chain has TRBV7-2 and TRBJ1-6, with unresolved D. This CDR3 region has 13 residues. With 5 bases removed from V and 10 bases from J, the gap between germline ends came to 12 bases. CDR1 is SGHTA and CDR2 is FQGNSA in the germline V gene. The CDR3 bases are TGTGCCAGCAGCCCGCTCCCCGGATCACCCCTCCACTTT. Amino acids: CASSPLPGSPLHF.

The rearrangement links TRBV27 to TRBJ2-5; 7 bases map to TRBD2. The length of the CDR3 is 15 residues. Germline lookup yields CDR1 MNHEY and CDR2 SMNVEV (reference sequence). V lost 0 bases to trimming and J lost 7 bases; unmatched junction nucleotides: 8. CDR3 bases: TGTGCCAGCAGTTTATCGATGGGAGGGCCGGGGACCCAGTACTTC. Protein: CASSLSMGGPGTQYF.

The gene calls are TRBV7-9 and TRBJ1-1, with 7 bases that match TRBD1. V shed 1 base and J 5 bases; nucleotides not matched to a gene: 1. Germline loops: CDR1 SEHNR, CDR2 FQNEAQ (reference sequence). The CDR3 loop spans 13 amino acids. The CDR3: CASSLDRGTEAFF. The CDR3 DNA is TGTGCCAGCAGCTTAGACAGGGGTACTGAAGCTTTCTTT.

This clone was seen a single time. The chain is built from TRBV4-2 and TRBJ2-7, with 7 bases identical to TRBD2. The J segment lost 4 bases and the V segment lost 3 bases, leaving 6 bases of the junction unmatched. The germline CDR1 and CDR2 sequences are LGHNA and YNFKEQ. CDR3 length equals 14 residues. CDR3 loop: CASSQTSSGYEQYF. The CDR3 DNA follows: TGTGCCAGCAGCCAGACTAGCAGTGGGTACGAGCAGTACTTC.

V is TRBV18 and J is TRBJ1-5, with TRBD1 matching 8 bases. The V and J ends lost 6 bases and 0 bases, in that order; junction bases with no gene match: 7. CDR1 KGHSH and CDR2 LQKENI come from the germline V gene. The CDR3 covers 16 residues. The CDR3 DNA is TGTGCCAGCTCTCCTGGACAGGGCCATAGCAATCAGCCCCAGCATTTT. Translated: CASSPGQGHSNQPQHF.

J is TRBJ2-3 and V is TRBV5-1; 8 nucleotides align to TRBD2. The CDR3 totals 15 residues. V lost 3 bases and J lost 4; bases outside the gene matches: 7. Germline V CDR1 and CDR2: SGHRS, YFSETQ. The DNA of the CDR3 is TGCGCCAGCAGCTCCGGGGGGGGGCTGGCAGATACGCAGTATTTT. This gives the protein CASSSGGGLADTQYF.

This clone was counted between two and nine times. CDR3: CASSQEAGGQSGYTF. The CDR3 DNA reads as TGCGCCAGCAGCCAAGAGGCAGGGGGACAGAGTGGCTACACCTTC. This sequence joins TRBV4-3 and TRBJ1-2, with 7 nucleotides matching TRBD1. The CDR3 runs 15 residues. V lost 0 bases, J lost 7 bases, and 8 bases stayed unmatched. Germline V gene sequence: CDR1 LGHNA, CDR2 YSLEER.

The chain joins TRBV29-1 to TRBJ2-5; 7 bases are shared with TRBD1. CDR1 is SQVTM, CDR2 ANQGSEA, per germline. The CDR3 consists of 15 residues. V lost 4 bases, J lost 5 bases, and 13 bases stayed unmatched. DNA of the CDR3: TGCAGCGTTGGGGCAGGGACAGCCGTTGGGGAGACCCAGTACTTC. The encoded protein is CSVGAGTAVGETQYF. Filled out from reference TRBV29-1 and TRBJ2-5, the complete variable domain reads SAVISQKPSRDICQRGTSLTIQCQVDSQVTMMFWYRQQPGQSLTLIATANQGSEATYESGFVIDKFPISRPNLTFSTLTVSNMSPEDSSIYLCSVGAGTAVGETQYFGPGTRLLVL.

The J gene is TRBJ2-1, the V gene TRBV10-2; D is perhaps TRBD1 or TRBD2 (5 bases each). This CDR3 contains 14 residues. V lost 4 bases, J lost 6 bases, and 13 bases lay in between. Germline V lookup: CDR1 WSHSY, CDR2 SAAADI. The CDR3 nucleotides read TGCGCCAGCAGTGGCACCTCCGGGACCAATGAGCAGTTCTTC. It yields the protein CASSGTSGTNEQFF.

The chain employs TRBV6-6 and TRBJ1-1, with unresolved D. With 0 bases removed from V and 7 bases from J, the gap between germline ends came to 12 bases. CDR3 length equals 14 residues. Germline V lookup: CDR1 MNHNY, CDR2 SVGAGI (reference sequence). As DNA, the CDR3 is TGTGCCAGCAGTTACTCCCGGATCTGGGGTGAAGCTTTCTTT. Translation: CASSYSRIWGEAFF.

The rearrangement joins TRBV5-6 to TRBJ2-5; D not certain. CDR3 length: 13 residues. Germline values: CDR1 SGHDT, CDR2 YYEEEE. Deletions cut 0 bases from V and 5 bases from J, with 8 bases between. CDR3 nucleotide sequence: TGTGCCAGCAGCTTGGTGGACGCGGAGACCCAGTACTTC. Its translation: CASSLVDAETQYF.

The chain employs TRBV30 and TRBJ1-4; a weak D match, TRBD1 (5 bases). Per the germline V gene, CDR1 is GTSNPN and CDR2 is SVGIG (reference sequence). The CDR3 is 15 amino acids. V was trimmed by 3 bases and J by 6 bases, leaving 17 bases between them. Here the CDR3 DNA reads TGTGCCTGGAGGGAAGAAGGGATAGGGGATGAAAAACTGTTTTTT. Translating it yields CAWREEGIGDEKLFF. The full variable domain, rest sourced from reference TRBV30 and TRBJ1-4, is SQTIHQWPATLVQPVGSPLSLECTVEGTSNPNLYWYRQAAGRGLQLLFYSVGIGQISSEVPQNLSASRPQDRQFILSSKKLLLSDSGFYLCAWREEGIGDEKLFFGSGTQLSVL.

The chain uses TRBV4-1 and TRBJ2-2; possibly TRBD1 or TRBD2 for D (5 bases each). The CDR3 loop spans 15 amino acids. Per germline, CDR1 MGHRA and CDR2 YSYEKL. The germline V and J ends were trimmed by 7 bases and 3 bases, with 15 bases remaining between them. This CDR3 is CASTSGAGHTGELFF. CDR3 nucleotide sequence: TGCGCCAGCACCTCCGGGGCAGGGCACACCGGGGAGCTGTTTTTT.

This clone was counted a single time. This sequence joins TRBV21-1 and TRBJ2-1; the table's D gene call, TRBD2, was not cross checked with the DNA. TRBV21-1 is deemed a pseudogene. This CDR3 region has 18 residues. As DNA, the CDR3 is TGTGCCAGCAGCAAACCAAGGACTAGCTCCTTATCCATCAATGAGCAGTTCTTC. This gives the protein CASSKPRTSSLSINEQFF.

This clone was picked up one time. The chain employs TRBV5-1 and TRBJ1-4; 8 bases fit TRBD1. Germline-derived CDR1 and CDR2 are SGHRS and YFSETQ. The junction had 9 bases not matched to a gene; V was cut back by 7 bases and J by 7 bases. The CDR3 has 14 residues. CDR3 DNA: TGCGCCAGCGGAACCGGGACAGGAGGTGAAAAACTGTTTTTT. It specifies CASGTGTGGEKLFF.